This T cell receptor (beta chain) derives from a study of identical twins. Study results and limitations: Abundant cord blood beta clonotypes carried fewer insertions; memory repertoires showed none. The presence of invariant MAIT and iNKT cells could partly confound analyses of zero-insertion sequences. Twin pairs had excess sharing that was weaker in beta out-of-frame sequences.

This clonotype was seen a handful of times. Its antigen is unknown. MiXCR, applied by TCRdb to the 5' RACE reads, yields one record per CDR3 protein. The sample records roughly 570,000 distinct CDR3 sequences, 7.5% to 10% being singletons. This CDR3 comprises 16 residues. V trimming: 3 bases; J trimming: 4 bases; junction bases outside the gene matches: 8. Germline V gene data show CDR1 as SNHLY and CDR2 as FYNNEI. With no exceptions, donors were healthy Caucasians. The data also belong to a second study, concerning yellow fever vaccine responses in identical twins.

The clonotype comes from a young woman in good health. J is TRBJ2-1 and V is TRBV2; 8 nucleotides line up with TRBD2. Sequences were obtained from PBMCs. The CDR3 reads CASSESLGLGYNEQFF. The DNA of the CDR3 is TGTGCCAGCAGTGAGAGTTTGGGACTAGGATACAATGAGCAGTTCTTC.